In this sample, the clone carrying this TCR beta chain turned up a few times. The data are from a study of T cell repertoires in cytomegalovirus infection. TCRdb independently ran MiXCR on the reads; one entry per CDR3 protein. The repertoire has 400,000 to 550,000 distinct CDR3 sequences, 11% of them found once; the top ten carry approximately 10%. Germline values: CDR1 MRHNA, CDR2 SNTAGT. The V and J ends lost 1 base and 6 bases, in that order; junction bases with no gene match: 7. The CDR3 is 16 residues long. V usage is TRBV6-4 and J usage is TRBJ2-7; TRBD1 matches 12 bases. Material for sequencing was PBMCs. The receptor comes from a human donor in good health (CMV status not recorded). Some clones in this sample may be carry-over from other donors' samples. For the CDR3, the DNA is TGTGCCAGCAGTGACTGGAGGGACAGGGGGCATCCCGAGCAGTACTTC. Its protein product is CASSDWRDRGHPEQYF.